This TCR beta chain is from a study of blood T cell repertoires in COVID-19. Study context: The United States, Italy and Spain provided the acute and convalescent COVID-19 samples. Sources were T cells, B-cell-depleted T cells, or PBMCs; the material itself was cDNA or gDNA.

The CDR3 consists of 16 residues. The junction had 7 bases not matched to a gene; V was cut back by 0 bases and J by 7 bases. Germline V CDR1 and CDR2: MGHRA, YSYEKL. Study processing details: Estimated nucleated cell counts came from reference gene primer amplification. Repertoires were generated with immunoSEQ multiplex PCR, while TCRdb's copy carries only in-frame clones and drops some. From that table come the V and J calls and clone size; the DNA was used to work out D and trimming. There are approximately 85,000 clones in the sample; 89% occur only once, and about 2% lies in the top ten. V and J are TRBV4-1 and TRBJ2-1, with 9 bases aligning to TRBD2. Sequenced input: peripheral blood. This TCR was sampled from a man aged 45-65 years with acute or convalescent COVID-19. Written as DNA, the CDR3 is TGCGCCAGCAGCCAAGATACGCGGGGGGGCTGGAATGAGCAGTTCTTC. Translation gives CASSQDTRGGWNEQFF.